The 2 T cell receptor beta chains reported below all come from one sample, sequenced in a study of T cell changes during pregnancy in multiple sclerosis. Some clones are missing from TCRdb's copy, which holds only in-frame ones; the method was immunoSEQ multiplex PCR. The repertoire holds roughly 59,000 clones, with 93% as singletons. The source material was CD8+ T cells from peripheral blood mononuclear cells, sampled in the second trimester of pregnancy. The receptors shown here come from a female donor with multiple sclerosis, enrolled in a pregnancy study.

The chain couples TRBV5-4 to TRBJ2-4; D might be TRBD1 (6 bases). Germline CDR1 is SGHNT and CDR2 is YYREEE (reference sequence). CDR3 length: 14 residues. V lost 4 bases and J 7 bases, leaving 15 bases between the germline ends. The DNA for the CDR3 is TGTGCCAGCAGCCGAGGACAGAGCGGCAACATTCAGTACTTC. Its translation is CASSRGQSGNIQYF.

The genes are TRBV4-1 and TRBJ1-4; 10 nucleotides align to TRBD1. CDR3 size: 14 residues. V shed 3 bases and J 7 bases; nucleotides not matched to a gene: 2. Germline loops: CDR1 MGHRA, CDR2 YSYEKL. CDR3: CASSQRTGGEKLFF. DNA of the CDR3: TGCGCCAGCAGCCAGAGGACAGGGGGTGAAAAACTGTTTTTT.